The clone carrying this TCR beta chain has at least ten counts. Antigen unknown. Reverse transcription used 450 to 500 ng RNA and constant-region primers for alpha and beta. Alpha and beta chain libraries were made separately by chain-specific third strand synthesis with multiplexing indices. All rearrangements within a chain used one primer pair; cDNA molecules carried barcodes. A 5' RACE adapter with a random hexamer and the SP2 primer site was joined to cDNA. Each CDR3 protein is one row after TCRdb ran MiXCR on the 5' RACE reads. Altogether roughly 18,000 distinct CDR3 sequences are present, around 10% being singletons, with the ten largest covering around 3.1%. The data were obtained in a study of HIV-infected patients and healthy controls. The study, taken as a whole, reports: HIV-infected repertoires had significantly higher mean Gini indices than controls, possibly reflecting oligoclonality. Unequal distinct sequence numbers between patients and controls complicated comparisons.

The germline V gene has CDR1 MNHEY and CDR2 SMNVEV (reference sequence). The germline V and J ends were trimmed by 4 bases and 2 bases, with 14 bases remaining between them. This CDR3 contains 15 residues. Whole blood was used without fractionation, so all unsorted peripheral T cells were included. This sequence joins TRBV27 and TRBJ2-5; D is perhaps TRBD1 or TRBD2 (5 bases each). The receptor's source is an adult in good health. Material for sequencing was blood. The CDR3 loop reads CASSWGPIPQETQYF. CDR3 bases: TGTGCCAGCAGTTGGGGACCGATCCCGCAAGAGACCCAGTACTTC.